This passage covers 27 T cell receptor beta chains from one sample sequenced in a study of T-cell memory formation after mild COVID-19 (dated by TCRdb to the early 2020s). The method behind the library was 5' RACE. This sample was sequenced with an Illumina NovaSeq 6000. Starting from the raw public reads, TCRdb applied fastp trimming at Q25, assembled clones with MiXCR and retained in-frame beta chains. Rows with a matching CDR3 protein are joined into one entry that keeps the most common DNA and genes. For this sample there are about 88,000 distinct CDR3 sequences; roughly 23% appear just once. The ten largest clones capture roughly 39% of the sample. Sequencing was carried out using PBMCs or a T cell subset sorted from them (not recorded which). These TCRs come from a man between 18 and 35 years old who had mild COVID-19 (a few samples of this study predate the infection). The sample titles of this study are shuffled in the database, so cell type and time point are left out; the donor was told from shared clones.

The chain uses TRBV6-2 or TRBV6-3 and TRBJ1-1; no firm D call. Deletions cut 2 bases from V and 3 bases from J, with 10 bases between. Germline CDR1 MNHEY, CDR2 SVGEGT. This CDR3 has 14 residues. The CDR3: CASSYPGHDTEAFF. For the CDR3, the DNA is TGTGCCAGCAGTTACCCCGGGCACGACACTGAAGCTTTCTTT.

This clonotype has a count of ten or more. CDR3 nucleotides: TGCGCCAGCAGCTTGGGGGCGCCCCGTCGTGAGCAGTTCTTC. Amino acids: CASSLGAPRREQFF. J is TRBJ2-1 and V is TRBV5-1, with D uncertain. Germline values: CDR1 SGHRS, CDR2 YFSETQ. Trimming took 0 bases from V and 9 from J, leaving 13 bases between them. This CDR3 is 14 amino acids long.

The gene calls are TRBV4-3 and TRBJ2-7, with a tentative D call TRBD1 (6 bases). V was clipped by 5 bases and J by 4 bases, with 12 bases between them. Looked up from germline, CDR1 is LGHNA and CDR2 is YSLEER. This CDR3 is built from 13 residues. CDR3 region: CASSSGRGYEQYF. The CDR3, as DNA: TGCGCCAGCAGCTCGGGCAGGGGTTACGAGCAGTACTTC.

The CDR3 protein is CASSQDDAGDEQYF. CDR3 nucleotide sequence: TGCGCCAGCAGCCAAGATGATGCCGGCGACGAGCAGTACTTC. The V and J genes are TRBV4-1 and TRBJ2-7; D is unresolved. Trimming took 0 bases from V and 5 from J, leaving 11 bases between them. The germline V gene has CDR1 MGHRA and CDR2 YSYEKL. This CDR3 comprises 14 residues.

The sample holds a few counts of this clonotype. V gene TRBV12-3 or TRBV12-4 combines with J gene TRBJ2-2; 11 bases are a match to TRBD1. Trimming at V came to 7 bases and at J to 6 bases, leaving 4 bases not matched to a gene. The length of the CDR3 is 14 residues. The CDR3 is CASTLGQGAGELFF. The CDR3 nucleotides are TGTGCCAGCACCTTGGGACAGGGGGCCGGGGAGCTGTTTTTT.

CDR3 nucleotide sequence: TGTGCCAGCGAGACAGGGGGCGTTGAGCAGTTCTTC. Translation gives CASETGGVEQFF. The chain employs TRBV6-6 and TRBJ2-1; 10 bases are shared with TRBD1. Germline V gives CDR1 MNHNY, CDR2 SVGAGI (reference sequence). Trimming took 8 bases from V and 9 from J; bases not matched to a gene: 4. This CDR3 is built from 12 residues.

The chain recombines TRBV20-1 with TRBJ2-1; TRBD2 matches at 12 bases. With 6 bases clipped from V and 0 bases from J, the junction kept 9 bases outside the gene matches. There are 17 residues in the CDR3. Germline V gives CDR1 DFQATT, CDR2 SNEGSKA (reference sequence). CDR3 coding DNA: TGCAGTGCCCTGACTAGCGGGGGCCCTAGCTCCTACAATGAGCAGTTCTTC. Amino acid sequence: CSALTSGGPSSYNEQFF.

The chain links TRBV6-2 or TRBV6-3 to TRBJ2-3; 7 nucleotides align to TRBD1. V trimming: 0 bases; J trimming: 4 bases; junction bases outside the gene matches: 7. Germline values: CDR1 MNHEY, CDR2 SVGEGT. The CDR3 is made up of 16 amino acids. The CDR3 spells CASSYSKGAGADTQYF. The DNA of the CDR3 is TGTGCCAGCAGTTACTCGAAGGGGGCAGGCGCAGATACGCAGTATTTT.

The genes are TRBV29-1 and TRBJ2-5; 11 nucleotides line up with TRBD2. This CDR3 spans 16 amino acids. Trimming took 1 base from V and 4 from J; bases not matched to a gene: 8. The germline V gene has CDR1 SQVTM and CDR2 ANQGSEA. The CDR3 region is CSVEGSGGAEGETQYF. The CDR3 DNA reads as TGCAGCGTTGAAGGTAGCGGGGGGGCCGAGGGAGAGACCCAGTACTTC.

Here the CDR3 DNA reads TGTGCCAGCAGCTTGGCCGGGGTCAACAATGAGCAGTTCTTC. Translating gives CASSLAGVNNEQFF. V gene TRBV5-5 combines with J gene TRBJ2-1; weak D call: TRBD2 (5 bases). Germline CDR1 SGHKS, CDR2 YYEKEE (reference sequence). Trimming removed 0 bases at V and 5 bases at J, with 9 bases between. CDR3 length: 14 amino acids.

The V gene is TRBV7-9, the J gene TRBJ2-1, with D uncertain. Germline loops: CDR1 SEHNR, CDR2 FQNEAQ (reference sequence). Trimming took off 5 bases at V and 4 bases at J, with 3 bases between the two ends. The CDR3 is 11 amino acids. Written as DNA, the CDR3 is TGTGCCAGCAGCCGTTACAATGAGCAGTTCTTC. It yields the protein CASSRYNEQFF.

The rearrangement links TRBV4-1 to TRBJ2-7; D remains ambiguous. The CDR3 runs to 14 residues. V lost 1 base, J lost 0 bases, and 7 bases lay in between. Germline V gene lookup returns CDR1 MGHRA and CDR2 YSYEKL. The CDR3 DNA reads as TGCGCCAGCAGCCAAGGCCCTGGCTCCTACGAGCAGTACTTC. This gives the protein CASSQGPGSYEQYF.

This clonotype has only a few counts. The chain combines TRBV12-3 or TRBV12-4 with TRBJ1-5; D ambiguous. V lost 5 bases, J lost 3 bases, and 14 bases lay in between. This CDR3 comprises 15 residues. CDR3 residues: CASSPLDSPNQPQHF. Written as DNA, the CDR3 is TGTGCCAGCAGTCCGCTAGATAGCCCCAATCAGCCCCAGCATTTT.

This clonotype has at least ten counts. CDR3 DNA sequence: TGTGCCATCAGTGAGTCTGACGGAATTCAGTACTTC. Protein product: CAISESDGIQYF. The J gene is TRBJ2-7, the V gene TRBV10-3; D call uncertain. Trimming removed 0 bases from V and 10 bases from J, with 10 bases in between. Per the germline V gene, CDR1 is ENHRY and CDR2 is SYGVKD. This CDR3 is built from 12 residues.

This clonotype was detected only a few times. This chain uses TRBV7-9 with TRBJ2-1; D is unresolved. Trimming took 4 bases from V and 5 from J, leaving 18 bases between them. Germline CDR1 is SEHNR and CDR2 is FQNEAQ (reference sequence). The CDR3 consists of 16 residues. For the CDR3, the DNA is TGTGCCAGCAGCTCCCCCCCCTGGAGATTCCACAATGAGCAGTTCTTC. The encoded protein is CASSSPPWRFHNEQFF.

The rearrangement joins TRBV21-1 to TRBJ2-7; TRBD1 is taken as the D call from the table, unchecked against the DNA. TRBV21-1 is labeled a pseudogene. The CDR3 loop spans 14 amino acids. CDR3 protein: CASSMRQFVYEQYV. CDR3 nucleotides: TGTGCCAGCAGCATGAGACAGTTTGTCTACGAGCAGTACGTC.

This clonotype was counted many times. The chain has TRBV6-2 or TRBV6-3 and TRBJ1-6; D may be TRBD1 (6 bases). This CDR3 is built from 15 residues. V shed 0 bases and J shed 7 bases, with 10 bases lying between them. From germline, CDR1 is MNHEY and CDR2 SVGEGT. The CDR3 DNA is TGTGCCAGCAGTTACTCGGGGGCGGACAATTCACCCCTCCACTTT. Translation gives CASSYSGADNSPLHF.

The V and J genes are TRBV28 and TRBJ2-3; 9 bases fit TRBD2. The germline V gene has CDR1 MDHEN and CDR2 SYDVKM. The CDR3 has 13 amino acids. J was trimmed by 6 bases and V by 5 bases; bases with no gene match: 3. The CDR3, as DNA: TGTGCCAGCAGTCCAGGACTAGCGGATACGCAGTATTTT. Translated, it gives CASSPGLADTQYF.

This clonotype was recorded many times. J is TRBJ2-7 and V is TRBV7-9; 7 nucleotides agree with TRBD1. This CDR3 contains 14 residues. Looked up from germline, CDR1 is SEHNR and CDR2 is FQNEAQ (reference sequence). V shed 5 bases and J 2 bases; nucleotides not matched to a gene: 6. The DNA of the CDR3 is TGTGCCAGCAGCAGCCGGGACAGAGCCTACGAGCAGTACTTC. Translated: CASSSRDRAYEQYF.

This clonotype was seen more than once but under ten times. The CDR3 here is CASSARAGESDTQYF. The CDR3 bases are TGTGCCAGCAGTGCGCGGGCGGGGGAGTCAGATACGCAGTATTTT. The chain employs TRBV2 and TRBJ2-3; 7 bases fit TRBD2. The CDR3 consists of 15 residues. The ends lost 4 bases at V and 4 bases at J; junction bases unmatched: 8. The germline V gene has CDR1 SNHLY and CDR2 FYNNEI.

This clonotype showed up many times. This rearrangement joins TRBV12-3 or TRBV12-4 to TRBJ1-1; D gene uncertain. V shed 6 bases and J shed 0 bases, with 11 bases lying between them. The CDR3 consists of 14 residues. This chain's CDR3 is CASSSTAMNTEAFF. CDR3 sequence (DNA): TGTGCCAGCAGCTCAACAGCGATGAACACTGAAGCTTTCTTT.

CDR3 nucleotide sequence: TGTGCCTGGAGTCACGGGGACTTCAATGAGCAGTTCTTC. Residues: CAWSHGDFNEQFF. The J gene is TRBJ2-1, the V gene TRBV30; TRBD2 is a possible D gene (6 bases). CDR1 is GTSNPN and CDR2 is SVGIG in the germline V gene (reference sequence). The CDR3 sequence is 13 residues long. V lost 2 bases, J lost 6 bases, and 11 bases lay in between. Looking up the rest from reference TRBV30 and TRBJ2-1 gives the full variable domain: SQTIHQWPATLVQPVGSPLSLECTVEGTSNPNLYWYRQAAGRGLQLLFYSVGIGQISSEVPQNLSASRPQDRQFILSSKKLLLSDSGFYLCAWSHGDFNEQFFGPGTRLTVL.

This sequence joins TRBV12-3 or TRBV12-4 and TRBJ2-1, with D unclear. The ends were cut back, 1 base at V and 12 bases at J, with 7 bases in the middle. The CDR3 sequence is 11 residues long. CDR3 residues: CASSLDWVQFF. The CDR3 bases are TGTGCCAGCAGTTTAGACTGGGTGCAGTTCTTC.

This clonotype came up a few times. The chain couples TRBV4-1 to TRBJ2-1; D call uncertain. The CDR3 is made up of 15 amino acids. Germline values: CDR1 MGHRA, CDR2 YSYEKL. The V and J ends lost 3 bases and 2 bases respectively, with 11 bases between them. Here the CDR3 reads CASSQIYGAYNEQFF. CDR3 nucleotide sequence: TGCGCCAGCAGCCAGATCTACGGAGCCTACAATGAGCAGTTCTTC.

This sequence joins TRBV28 and TRBJ2-3, with D maybe TRBD2 (6 bases). The CDR3 length is 14 residues. Trimming pared 6 bases from V and 2 bases from J, leaving 12 bases between. The germline V gene encodes CDR1 MDHEN and CDR2 SYDVKM. CDR3: CASRQGLNTDTQYF. The CDR3 DNA reads as TGTGCCAGCAGGCAGGGACTTAACACAGATACGCAGTATTTT.

This clonotype was picked up a small number of times. The chain recombines TRBV6-1 with TRBJ2-7; tentative D call: TRBD1 (6 bases). This CDR3 region has 16 residues. CDR1 is MNHNS and CDR2 is SASEGT in the germline V gene. V was trimmed by 6 bases and J by 3 bases, leaving 21 bases between them. CDR3 residues: CASSLQGNLAYYEQYV. Written as DNA, the CDR3 is TGTGCCAGCAGCCTTCAGGGGAACTTGGCTTACTACGAGCAGTACGTC.

Only a few counts were recorded for this clonotype. The chain carries TRBV5-1 and TRBJ1-1, with 7 positions matching TRBD1. This CDR3 has 16 residues. The junction had 13 bases not matched to a gene; V was cut back by 4 bases and J by 4 bases. Germline CDR1 reads SGHRS; CDR2 reads YFSETQ. CDR3 sequence (DNA): TGCGCCAGCAGCCCCGGACAGGAGGGGTATAGCACTGAAGCTTTCTTT. Translated: CASSPGQEGYSTEAFF.